The present entry profiles one T cell receptor beta chain with its context. This clone was observed a single time. There is no known antigen for this receptor. The junction and the germline gene differ at one end; a read error may be behind it. The data were obtained in a study of cytomegalovirus exposure and HLA in healthy donors (dated by TCRdb to the late 2010s). For context, the study as a whole: According to a later analysis, the roughly 130 validation repertoires were produced on the same platform as the 666 repertoires of the first cohort. The study was designed to test whether signatures of past pathogen exposure could be identified by cataloging public T cell receptors. Along with the approximately 650-subject first cohort, a separate validation cohort of over a hundred different subjects was used. High-throughput TCR immunosequencing, statistical association of individual TCRs with disease status, and machine learning were combined to predict cytomegalovirus infection status.

Based on the germline V gene, the CDR1 and CDR2 sequences are MDHEN and SYDVKM. Reading from cysteine to phenylalanine, the CDR3 counts 12 amino acids. The DNA shown is the 36-base CDR3, in frame from base 1. Donors formed part of the validation cohort, which comprised some 120 subjects and was distinct from the first cohort of 690 or so subjects. The full study reports these points: A total of roughly 160 TCR beta chains were listed by the study as associated with cytomegalovirus. Most TCR sequences were observed very rarely across donors, whereas some public TCRs were present in many individuals. The authors suggested that the approach could potentially be extended to other disease states and immunological phenotypes. Cytomegalovirus status was reported to be diagnosed by the classifier with high specificity and sensitivity in both the original and validation cohorts. A later analysis had no HLA typing for the validation cohort, so co-occurrence there was scored across all 120 or so repertoires. A few of the identified cytomegalovirus-associated TCR beta chains were confirmed in vitro to be specific for cytomegalovirus antigens. Subsequent analysis determined that TCRs grouped into clusters in the first cohort also showed a tendency toward co-occurrence across the approximately 120 validation repertoires, and approximately 93% of cluster scores exceeded 0.

Libraries were prepared through the immunoSEQ multiplex PCR assay. As for how the authors treated the data: A statistical classification framework was developed to diagnose cytomegalovirus status using the catalog of TCR beta chain sequences. Sourced from immuneACCESS, this table was stored by TCRdb with only in-frame sequences that have V and J called. A share of the clones is absent; for the studies checked, an unresolved V gene accounts for under half, and the remainder has no known explanation. The V and J calls and the clone size are those of that table, but D and trimming were determined from the DNA. Here the sample has roughly 120,000 clones; roughly 87% occur a single time. In total, the top ten clones hold around 1.8% of the sample.

Input material: PBMCs. This receptor was identified in a woman aged 18-30 years in good health and CMV-seronegative. This sequence uses TRBV28 and TRBJ1-3; 10 central nucleotides agree with TRBD1. DNA sequence: TGTGCCAGCACCTTCTCGACAGGGGGCCTAGATTTT. Its translation reads: CASTFSTGGLDF.